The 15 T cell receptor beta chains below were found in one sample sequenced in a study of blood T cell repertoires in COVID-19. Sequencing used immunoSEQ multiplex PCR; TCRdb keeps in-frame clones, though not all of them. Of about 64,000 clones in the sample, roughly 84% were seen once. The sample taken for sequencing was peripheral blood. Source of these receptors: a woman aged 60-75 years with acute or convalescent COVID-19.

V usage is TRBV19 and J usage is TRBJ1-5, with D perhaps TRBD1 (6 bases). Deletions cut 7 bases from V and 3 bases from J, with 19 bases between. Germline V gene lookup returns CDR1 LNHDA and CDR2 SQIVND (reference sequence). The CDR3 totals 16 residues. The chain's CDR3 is CASNVGLDRYNQPQHF. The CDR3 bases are TGTGCCAGTAATGTCGGTCTAGACAGGTACAATCAGCCCCAGCATTTT.

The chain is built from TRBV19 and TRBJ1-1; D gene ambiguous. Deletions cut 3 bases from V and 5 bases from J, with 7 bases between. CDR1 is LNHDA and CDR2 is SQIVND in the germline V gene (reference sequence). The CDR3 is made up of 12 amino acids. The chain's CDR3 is CASSIGWTEAFF. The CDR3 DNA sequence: TGTGCCAGTAGTATCGGGTGGACTGAAGCTTTCTTT.

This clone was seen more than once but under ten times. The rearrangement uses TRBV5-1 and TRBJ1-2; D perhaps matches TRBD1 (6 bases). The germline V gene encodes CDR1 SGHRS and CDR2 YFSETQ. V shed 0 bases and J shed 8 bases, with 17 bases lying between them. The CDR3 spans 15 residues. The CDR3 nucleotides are TGCGCCAGCAGCTTGGGTGTAGGTGCAGGGGAAGGCTACACCTTC. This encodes CASSLGVGAGEGYTF.

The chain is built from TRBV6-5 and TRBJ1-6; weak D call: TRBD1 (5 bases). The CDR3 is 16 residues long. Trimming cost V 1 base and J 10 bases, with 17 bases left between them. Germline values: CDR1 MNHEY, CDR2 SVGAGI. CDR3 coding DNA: TGTGCCAGCAGTTACTTGGGGAGGGGATCAACCTCACCCCTCCACTTT. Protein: CASSYLGRGSTSPLHF.

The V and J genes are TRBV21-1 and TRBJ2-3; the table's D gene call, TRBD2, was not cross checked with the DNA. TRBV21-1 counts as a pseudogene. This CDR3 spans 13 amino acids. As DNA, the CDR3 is TGTGCCAGCAGCATCCTGCCCCGGGATACGCAGTATTTT. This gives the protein CASSILPRDTQYF.

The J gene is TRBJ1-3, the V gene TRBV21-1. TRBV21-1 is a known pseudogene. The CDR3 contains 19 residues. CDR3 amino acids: CASSKVRRGEGYSGNTIYF. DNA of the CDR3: TGTGCCAGCAGCAAAGTCCGGAGGGGAGAGGGGTATTCTGGAAACACCATATATTTT.

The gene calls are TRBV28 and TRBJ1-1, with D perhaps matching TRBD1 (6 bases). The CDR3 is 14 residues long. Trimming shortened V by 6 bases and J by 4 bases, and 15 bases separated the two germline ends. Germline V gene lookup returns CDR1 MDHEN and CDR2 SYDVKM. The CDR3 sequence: CASSPTYRVTEAFF. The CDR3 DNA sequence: TGTGCCAGCAGCCCCACTTACAGGGTCACTGAAGCTTTCTTT.

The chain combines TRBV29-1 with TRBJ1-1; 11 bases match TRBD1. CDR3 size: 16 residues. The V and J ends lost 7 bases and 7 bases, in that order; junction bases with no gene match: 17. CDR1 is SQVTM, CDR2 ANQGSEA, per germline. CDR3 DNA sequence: TGCAGCGCCCCGGACAGGGGGCATGGGATTTCGGATGAAGCTTTCTTT. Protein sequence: CSAPDRGHGISDEAFF.

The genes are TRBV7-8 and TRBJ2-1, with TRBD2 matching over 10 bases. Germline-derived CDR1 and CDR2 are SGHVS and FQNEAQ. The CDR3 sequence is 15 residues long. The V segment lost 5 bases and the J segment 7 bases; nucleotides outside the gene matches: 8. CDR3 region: CASSPGLAVGNEQFF. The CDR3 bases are TGTGCCAGCAGCCCTGGACTAGCGGTTGGAAATGAGCAGTTCTTC.

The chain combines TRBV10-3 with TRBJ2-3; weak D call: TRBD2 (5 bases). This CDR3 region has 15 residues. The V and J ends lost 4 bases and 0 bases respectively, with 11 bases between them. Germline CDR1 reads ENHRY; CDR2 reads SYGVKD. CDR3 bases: TGTGCCATCAGTGGAGCGGCCTCTAGCACAGATACGCAGTATTTT. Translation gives CAISGAASSTDTQYF.

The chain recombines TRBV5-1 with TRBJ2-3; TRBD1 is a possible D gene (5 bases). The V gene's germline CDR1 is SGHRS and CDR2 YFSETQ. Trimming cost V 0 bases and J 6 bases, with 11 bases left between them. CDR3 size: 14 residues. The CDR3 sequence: CASSLEGLGDTQYF. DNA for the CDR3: TGCGCCAGCAGCTTGGAGGGGTTAGGGGATACGCAGTATTTT. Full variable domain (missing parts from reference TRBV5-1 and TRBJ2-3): KAGVTQTPRYLIKTRGQQVTLSCSPISGHRSVSWYQQTPGQGLQFLFEYFSETQRNKGNFPGRFSGRQFSNSRSEMNVSTLELGDSALYLCASSLEGLGDTQYFGPGTRLTVL.

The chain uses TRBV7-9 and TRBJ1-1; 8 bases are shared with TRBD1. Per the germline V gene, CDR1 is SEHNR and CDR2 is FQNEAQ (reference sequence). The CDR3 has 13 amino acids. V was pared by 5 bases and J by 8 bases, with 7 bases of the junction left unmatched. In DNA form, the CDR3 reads TGTGCCAGCAGCCCCCTCTGGGACAGGGAAGCTTTCTTT. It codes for CASSPLWDREAFF. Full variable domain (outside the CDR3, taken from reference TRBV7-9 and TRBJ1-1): DTGVSQNPRHKITKRGQNVTFRCDPISEHNRLYWYRQTLGQGPEFLTYFQNEAQLEKSRLLSDRFSAERPKGSFSTLEIQRTEQGDSAMYLCASSPLWDREAFFGQGTRLTVV.

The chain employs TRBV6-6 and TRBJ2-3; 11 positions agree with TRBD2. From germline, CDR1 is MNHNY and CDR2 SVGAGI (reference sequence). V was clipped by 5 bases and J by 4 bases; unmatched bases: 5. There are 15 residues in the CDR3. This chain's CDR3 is CASSDQLAGADTQYF. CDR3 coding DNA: TGTGCCAGCAGTGACCAACTAGCGGGGGCAGATACGCAGTATTTT.

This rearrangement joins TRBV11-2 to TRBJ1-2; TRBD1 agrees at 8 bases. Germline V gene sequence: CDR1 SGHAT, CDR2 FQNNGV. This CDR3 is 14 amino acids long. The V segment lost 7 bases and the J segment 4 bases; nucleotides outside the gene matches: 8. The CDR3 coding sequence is TGTGCCAGCATTGGTGGCAGGGGGCTCTATGGCTACACCTTC. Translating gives CASIGGRGLYGYTF.

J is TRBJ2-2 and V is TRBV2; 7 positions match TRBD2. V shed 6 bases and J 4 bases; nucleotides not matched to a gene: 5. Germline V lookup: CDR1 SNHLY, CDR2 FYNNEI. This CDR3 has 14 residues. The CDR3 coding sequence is TGTGCCAGCAGCGCAGCGGGGAGCACCGGGGAGCTGTTTTTT. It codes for CASSAAGSTGELFF.